The text below deals with one TCR beta chain. Germline values: CDR1 SSHAT, CDR2 FNYEAQ (reference sequence). Trimming removed 5 bases at V and 7 bases at J, with 12 bases between. CDR3 length equals 12 residues. In the original processing: Amplifying reference gene primers gave estimates of nucleated cell counts. TCRdb keeps only in-frame clones here, not all; method: immunoSEQ multiplex PCR. From that table come the V and J calls and clone size; the DNA was used to work out D and trimming. The sample has 60,000 to 90,000 clones, roughly 70% seen once. This sample stems from a study of blood T cell repertoires in COVID-19. Study-wide context: Acute and convalescent COVID-19 samples came from the United States, Italy and Spain. PBMCs, B-cell-depleted T cells, or T cells were the source of the cDNA or gDNA that made up the material.

The receptor was derived from a human donor with acute or convalescent COVID-19. The donor label of this sample is uncertain. Material for sequencing was peripheral blood. The rearrangement joins TRBV7-7 to TRBJ2-7; tentatively, D is TRBD2 (5 bases). The CDR3 spells CASSQPPGEQYF. Here the CDR3 DNA reads TGTGCCAGCAGCCAACCCCCGGGGGAGCAGTACTTC.